The 30 T cell receptor beta chains below all came from one sample that was sequenced in a study of blood T cell repertoires in COVID-19. Produced via immunoSEQ multiplex PCR; TCRdb's table is partial and in-frame only. The sample contains roughly 100,000 clones, just over 90% of which appear only once. Material: peripheral blood. These receptors originate from a man between 45 and 60 years old with acute or convalescent COVID-19.

This chain links TRBV7-2 with TRBJ2-1, with 8 bases identical to TRBD2. Trimming cost V 2 bases and J 10 bases; bases outside gene matches: 10. This CDR3 contains 15 residues. Germline V lookup: CDR1 SGHTA, CDR2 FQGNSA. This chain's CDR3 is CASSLRPAGEGEQFF. DNA for the CDR3: TGTGCCAGCAGCTTAAGGCCAGCGGGAGAAGGAGAGCAGTTCTTC.

A few counts support this clone. This chain connects TRBV5-4 to TRBJ1-2; tentative D call: TRBD1 (6 bases). V was trimmed by 4 bases and J by 3 bases, leaving 19 bases between them. CDR3 length: 16 residues. The V gene's germline CDR1 is SGHNT and CDR2 YYREEE (reference sequence). The CDR3 DNA reads TGTGCCAGCAGCCCCGCCACAGGGCGACTTGACTATGGCTACACCTTC. It translates to CASSPATGRLDYGYTF.

The V gene is TRBV15, the J gene TRBJ1-1; D ambiguous. The V end lost 1 base, the J end lost 3 bases, and 12 bases lay between the germline ends. CDR3 length equals 15 residues. CDR1 and CDR2 (germline): LNHNV, YYDKDF (reference sequence). The CDR3 here is CATSRVAETYTEAFF. The CDR3 nucleotides read TGTGCCACCAGCAGAGTGGCGGAGACTTACACTGAAGCTTTCTTT.

The J gene is TRBJ2-3, the V gene TRBV7-2; maybe TRBD1 (6 bases). This CDR3 is 15 amino acids long. Per the germline V gene, CDR1 is SGHTA and CDR2 is FQGNSA. Trimming stripped 5 bases from V and 2 bases from J, with 14 bases between. CDR3 sequence reads: CASSPVGTLTDTQYF. In nucleotides, the CDR3 is TGTGCCAGCAGCCCGGTGGGGACACTCACAGATACGCAGTATTTT.

J is TRBJ1-2 and V is TRBV6-1; possible D gene TRBD1, 5 bases. Germline V CDR1 and CDR2: MNHNS, SASEGT. This CDR3 spans 15 amino acids. The V end lost 2 bases, the J end lost 4 bases, and 14 bases lay between the germline ends. The CDR3 loop is CASSEPREFSYGYTF. The CDR3 region has the DNA TGTGCCAGCAGTGAACCCAGGGAATTCTCCTATGGCTACACCTTC.

The rearrangement joins TRBV29-1 to TRBJ2-2, with 14 bases lining up with TRBD2. The CDR3 length is 16 residues. Looked up from germline, CDR1 is SQVTM and CDR2 is ANQGSEA. With 4 bases clipped from V and 5 bases from J, the junction kept 6 bases outside the gene matches. The CDR3 loop is CSVGLAGGLGTGELFF. CDR3 in DNA: TGCAGCGTTGGACTAGCGGGAGGGTTGGGTACCGGGGAGCTGTTTTTT.

Here the CDR3 DNA reads TGTGCCAGCACCCCCGGGGGGACTGGGGCCAACGTCCTGACTTTC. Amino acid sequence: CASTPGGTGANVLTF. This chain connects TRBV7-2 to TRBJ2-6; 7 bases line up with TRBD2. Germline assignment: CDR1 SGHTA and CDR2 FQGNSA. The CDR3 contains 15 residues. Unmatched junction bases numbered 5, after V lost 7 bases and J lost 2 bases.

This clone was observed a single time. This sequence joins TRBV24-1 and TRBJ1-3, with D hard to call. The ends were cut back, 6 bases at V and 7 bases at J, with 6 bases in the middle. Germline CDR1 reads KGHDR; CDR2 reads SFDVKD. The CDR3 is 11 residues long. CDR3 sequence: CATSFGNTIYF. For the CDR3, the DNA is TGTGCCACCAGTTTCGGGAACACCATATATTTT.

This chain connects TRBV12-5 to TRBJ2-7; no clear D gene. Trimming removed 5 bases at V and 3 bases at J, with 11 bases between. Germline-derived CDR1 and CDR2 are LGHNT and FRNRAP. The CDR3 loop spans 13 amino acids. The CDR3 DNA follows: TGTGCTAGTGGTGTACAAATGCACTACGAGCAGTACTTC. Translation: CASGVQMHYEQYF.

The J gene is TRBJ2-1, the V gene TRBV21-1; whether TRBD2, the table's D call, matches the DNA was not checked. TRBV21-1 is classified as a pseudogene. This CDR3 is built from 17 residues. The CDR3 here is CASSKEGSSGTYNEQFF. CDR3 DNA: TGTGCCAGCAGCAAAGAAGGATCTAGCGGTACCTACAATGAGCAGTTCTTC.

This chain joins TRBV11-2 and TRBJ2-3; TRBD2 matches 11 bases. The germline CDR1 and CDR2 sequences are SGHAT and FQNNGV. The CDR3 has 17 residues. V shed 3 bases and J 4 bases; nucleotides not matched to a gene: 9. The CDR3 DNA reads as TGTGCCAGCAGCTTTCGAACTAGCGGGAGATATGCAGATACGCAGTATTTT. This codes for CASSFRTSGRYADTQYF.

The chain joins TRBV7-9 to TRBJ1-1; D possibly corresponds to TRBD1 (6 bases). Germline values: CDR1 SEHNR, CDR2 FQNEAQ (reference sequence). The length of the CDR3 is 15 residues. V was shortened by 2 bases and J by 0 bases, with 10 bases between the two germline ends. The chain's CDR3 is CASSLIGGLNTEAFF. In DNA, the CDR3 is TGTGCCAGCAGCTTAATCGGGGGGCTGAACACTGAAGCTTTCTTT.

This clone showed up just a few times. The V gene is TRBV6-2 or TRBV6-3, the J gene TRBJ1-5; TRBD1 matches at 8 bases. The ends lost 4 bases at V and 7 bases at J; junction bases unmatched: 6. There are 14 residues in the CDR3. The germline V gene has CDR1 MNHEY and CDR2 SVGEGT. The DNA for the CDR3 is TGTGCCAGCAGTTGGACAGGGTTTGGCCAGCCCCAGCATTTT. Translated, it gives CASSWTGFGQPQHF.

The rearrangement joins TRBV5-6 to TRBJ1-1; 11 positions match TRBD1. The CDR3 has 17 residues. The V segment lost 3 bases and the J segment 0 bases; nucleotides outside the gene matches: 7. From germline, CDR1 is SGHDT and CDR2 YYEEEE. The CDR3 nucleotides read TGTGCCAGCAGCTGGGGGACAGGGGGTTACATGAACACTGAAGCTTTCTTT. Protein: CASSWGTGGYMNTEAFF. The whole variable domain, remainder taken from reference TRBV5-6 and TRBJ1-1, is DAGVTQSPTHLIKTRGQQVTLRCSPKSGHDTVSWYQQALGQGPQFIFQYYEEEERQRGNFPDRFSGHQFPNYSSELNVNALLLGDSALYLCASSWGTGGYMNTEAFFGQGTRLTVV.

The genes are TRBV5-1 and TRBJ1-1, with D possibly being TRBD1 (6 bases). The length of the CDR3 is 16 residues. V lost 0 bases and J 0 bases, leaving 12 bases between the germline ends. From germline, CDR1 is SGHRS and CDR2 YFSETQ. CDR3 residues: CASSLGVGQLNTEAFF. The CDR3 DNA reads TGCGCCAGCAGCTTGGGGGTTGGACAGTTGAACACTGAAGCTTTCTTT.

J is TRBJ2-7 and V is TRBV27, with 8 nucleotides matching TRBD1. Germline CDR1 MNHEY, CDR2 SMNVEV (reference sequence). The ends lost 3 bases at V and 0 bases at J; junction bases unmatched: 1. The CDR3 has 14 residues. In DNA form, the CDR3 reads TGTGCCAGCAGTTTGGGACAGGCCTCCTACGAGCAGTACTTC. It codes for CASSLGQASYEQYF.

The chain employs TRBV27 and TRBJ2-7; possibly TRBD1 for D (6 bases). The CDR3 spans 15 residues. Trimming removed 3 bases at V and 1 base at J, with 13 bases between. CDR1 is MNHEY and CDR2 is SMNVEV in the germline V gene (reference sequence). CDR3 nucleotides: TGTGCCAGCAGTTTTGGCAGGGGAGTTTCCTACGAGCAGTACTTC. It encodes CASSFGRGVSYEQYF.

The V and J genes are TRBV19 and TRBJ2-4; D is perhaps TRBD1 (7 bases). The CDR3 length is 13 residues. Germline V gene data show CDR1 as LNHDA and CDR2 as SQIVND (reference sequence). The V end was cut by 5 bases, the J end by 8 bases, with 13 bases between. CDR3 sequence reads: CASSEIRGDIQYF. The DNA for the CDR3 is TGTGCCAGTAGTGAGATCAGGGGGGACATTCAGTACTTC.

J is TRBJ1-5 and V is TRBV11-3; 7 bases match TRBD1. J was trimmed by 1 base and V by 3 bases; bases with no gene match: 12. Per germline, CDR1 SGHNT and CDR2 YENEEA. There are 18 residues in the CDR3. The CDR3 region is CASSFRDSGLGSNQPQHF. In DNA, the CDR3 is TGTGCCAGCAGCTTCCGGGACAGCGGGTTGGGGAGCAATCAGCCCCAGCATTTT. Filled out from reference TRBV11-3 and TRBJ1-5, the complete variable domain reads EAGVVQSPRYKIIEKKQPVAFWCNPISGHNTLYWYLQNLGQGPELLIRYENEEAVDDSQLPKDRFSAERLKGVDSTLKIQPAELGDSAVYLCASSFRDSGLGSNQPQHFGDGTRLSIL.

The chain combines TRBV6-1 with TRBJ2-2, with TRBD1 identical over 7 bases. V trimming: 2 bases; J trimming: 6 bases; junction bases outside the gene matches: 6. Germline CDR1 is MNHNS and CDR2 is SASEGT. CDR3 size: 15 residues. As DNA, the CDR3 is TGTGCCAGCAGTGAAATGGGACAGCTCGCCGGGGAGCTGTTTTTT. Translated, it gives CASSEMGQLAGELFF.

This chain joins TRBV5-1 and TRBJ1-3; D may be TRBD1 (5 bases). This CDR3 comprises 14 residues. CDR1 and CDR2 (germline): SGHRS, YFSETQ. Deletions cut 1 base from V and 3 bases from J, with 8 bases between. The CDR3 sequence is CASSLYTGGNTIYF. CDR3 nucleotide sequence: TGCGCCAGCAGCTTGTACACAGGTGGAAACACCATATATTTT. The full variable domain, in which reference TRBV5-1 and TRBJ1-3 provide the parts outside the CDR3, is KAGVTQTPRYLIKTRGQQVTLSCSPISGHRSVSWYQQTPGQGLQFLFEYFSETQRNKGNFPGRFSGRQFSNSRSEMNVSTLELGDSALYLCASSLYTGGNTIYFGEGSWLTVV.

The chain employs TRBV19 and TRBJ1-2, with D hard to call. V lost 1 base, J lost 4 bases, and 10 bases lay in between. Germline assignment: CDR1 LNHDA and CDR2 SQIVND (reference sequence). This CDR3 region has 14 residues. The chain's CDR3 is CASSIGPGLYGYTF. As DNA, the CDR3 is TGTGCCAGTAGTATAGGTCCAGGCCTCTATGGCTACACCTTC. The full variable domain, completed using reference TRBV19 and TRBJ1-2, is DGGITQSPKYLFRKEGQNVTLSCEQNLNHDAMYWYRQDPGQGLRLIYYSQIVNDFQKGDIAEGYSVSREKKESFPLTVTSAQKNPTAFYLCASSIGPGLYGYTFGSGTRLTVV.

This clone was counted between two and nine times. The rearrangement links TRBV5-6 to TRBJ1-2; TRBD1 matches 7 bases. Trimming took 0 bases from V and 6 from J; bases not matched to a gene: 8. Germline loops: CDR1 SGHDT, CDR2 YYEEEE. CDR3 size: 15 residues. CDR3 protein: CASSLADRVPNGYTF. CDR3 DNA: TGTGCCAGCAGCTTGGCAGACAGGGTGCCCAATGGCTACACCTTC.

The CDR3 here is CASSGGTSGRDNNEQFF. CDR3 nucleotide sequence: TGTGCCAGCAGTGGGGGGACTAGCGGGAGGGATAACAATGAGCAGTTCTTC. The chain carries TRBV2 and TRBJ2-1, with 16 bases fitting TRBD2. The length of the CDR3 is 17 residues. The V and J ends lost 4 bases and 5 bases, in that order; junction bases with no gene match: 5. CDR1 is SNHLY and CDR2 is FYNNEI in the germline V gene.

The rearrangement uses TRBV27 and TRBJ1-5, with D hard to call. V lost 8 bases and J 2 bases, leaving 13 bases between the germline ends. The germline CDR1 and CDR2 sequences are MNHEY and SMNVEV (reference sequence). The CDR3 totals 14 residues. CDR3 protein: CASRGSRGNQPQHF. The CDR3 DNA reads as TGTGCCAGCCGGGGTAGTAGGGGCAATCAGCCCCAGCATTTT.

The chain combines TRBV4-1 with TRBJ2-7, with D possibly TRBD2 on 5 matching bases. CDR3 length: 14 residues. Between the trimmed V and J ends, which lost 0 bases and 4 bases, there was a span of 10 bases. Germline V gives CDR1 MGHRA, CDR2 YSYEKL. The CDR3 reads CASSQDPLGYEQYF. DNA for the CDR3: TGCGCCAGCAGCCAAGATCCACTAGGGTACGAGCAGTACTTC.

The chain recombines TRBV7-6 with TRBJ2-3, with TRBD2 matching 7 bases. With 5 bases clipped from V and 2 bases from J, the junction kept 13 bases outside the gene matches. This CDR3 region has 17 residues. Germline lookup yields CDR1 SGHVS and CDR2 FNYEAQ. The DNA for the CDR3 is TGTGCCAGCAGCCCCGTACGCGGGGGTTTATACACAGATACGCAGTATTTT. Its protein product is CASSPVRGGLYTDTQYF.

This chain uses TRBV24-1 with TRBJ2-6; D remains unclear. CDR1 is KGHDR and CDR2 is SFDVKD in the germline V gene. Trimming took off 0 bases at V and 0 bases at J, with 5 bases between the two ends. CDR3 length: 16 amino acids. Here the CDR3 DNA reads TGTGCCACCAGTGATTTGCCGGTCTCTGGGGCCAACGTCCTGACTTTC. Protein sequence: CATSDLPVSGANVLTF.

V usage is TRBV4-3 and J usage is TRBJ2-7; D is possibly TRBD1 (6 bases). V lost 0 bases to trimming and J lost 4 bases, with 19 bases between them. Germline V gene lookup returns CDR1 LGHNA and CDR2 YSLEER. The CDR3 is made up of 17 amino acids. The CDR3 spells CASSQDRPDSHHYEQYF. CDR3 nucleotides: TGCGCCAGCAGCCAAGATCGACCGGACAGCCATCATTACGAGCAGTACTTC.

The V call is TRBV2, the J call TRBJ2-7; 9 bases match TRBD2. Looked up from germline, CDR1 is SNHLY and CDR2 is FYNNEI. This CDR3 region has 14 residues. V shed 6 bases and J 7 bases; nucleotides not matched to a gene: 10. The CDR3, as DNA: TGTGCCAGCAGGGAGACTAGCGGTCCGGGAGAGCAGTACTTC. Protein: CASRETSGPGEQYF.